This T cell receptor (beta chain) was recorded in a study of blood T cell repertoires in COVID-19. The table came from immunoSEQ multiplex PCR; TCRdb's copy has only in-frame clones and leaves some out. The table records tens of thousands of clones, 83% of them present only once. The germline gives CDR1 MDHEN, CDR2 SYDVKM. V was cut by 5 bases and J by 7 bases, with 9 bases left in between. This CDR3 is built from 12 residues. The sequenced sample consisted of peripheral blood. V usage is TRBV28 and J usage is TRBJ1-5, with D tentatively TRBD1 (6 bases). The clonotype comes from a woman over 75 with acute or convalescent COVID-19. CDR3 loop: CASSVQGQPQHF. CDR3 DNA: TGTGCCAGCAGTGTACAGGGCCAGCCCCAGCATTTT.